The TCR beta chain described here comes from a study of T cells in Graves' hyperthyroidism and ophthalmopathy. The TCR beta CDR3 regions underwent amplification using RNA transcripts as the source. HTBI primers were employed in a first-round RT-PCR of the TCR CDR3. TCRdb analysed the multiplex PCR reads with MiXCR anew, one entry per CDR3 protein. This table holds over 650,000 distinct CDR3 sequences, about a sixth found once. This clonotype came up many times. Graves' hyperthyroidism qualified as stable when ophthalmopathy did not progress within 18 months. Diagnoses rested on clinical symptoms, serum thyroxine and TRAb, thyroid ultrasound and orbital computed tomography. Germline V gene sequence: CDR1 GTSNPN, CDR2 SVGIG (reference sequence). There are 13 residues in the CDR3. With 8 bases removed from V and 6 bases from J, the gap between germline ends came to 17 bases.

The receptor was isolated from a man between 18 and 35 years old with Graves' hyperthyroidism. This chain connects TRBV30 to TRBJ2-1; D tentatively fits TRBD1 or TRBD2 (5 bases each). Sequencing was carried out using blood. The CDR3 loop is CARKDRGFNEQFF. CDR3 nucleotide sequence: TGTGCCAGGAAAGACAGAGGGTTCAATGAGCAGTTCTTC. The complete variable domain, with remaining parts taken from reference TRBV30 and TRBJ2-1, reads SQTIHQWPATLVQPVGSPLSLECTVEGTSNPNLYWYRQAAGRGLQLLFYSVGIGQISSEVPQNLSASRPQDRQFILSSKKLLLSDSGFYLCARKDRGFNEQFFGPGTRLTVL.